This section outlines one T cell receptor beta chain sequence together with its context. What it binds is unknown. An immunoSEQ assay, version v3.0, was performed at survey level. For each individual sample, sequencing targeted roughly 35,000-55,000 T-cell genomes. The protocol was immunoSEQ multiplex PCR, while the TCRdb copy is restricted to in-frame clones and leaves out a portion. The sample includes 25,000 to 30,000 clones, about 86% of them seen just once. Every donor contributed at least one pre-ART and at least two post-ART PBMC samples. This record comes from a study of long-term antiretroviral therapy in people with HIV. Study-wide background: By about a decade, the earliest samples predate the 2015 immediate-ART recommendation. Findings and caveats of the study: Despite increasing after ART, diversity remained lower than that of transplant donor controls.

The TCR comes from a woman in her twenties or thirties with HIV. The source material was unsorted PBMCs, sampled 0.8 years after starting antiretroviral therapy.

This CDR3 is CASSSSPLAGNGYTF. CDR3 nucleotides: TGTGCCAGCAGTTCCTCCCCTCTGGCGGGTAATGGCTACACCTTC. This rearrangement joins TRBV6-6 to TRBJ1-2; D is undetermined. Trimming removed 4 bases from V and 6 bases from J, with 18 bases in between. Germline assignment: CDR1 MNHNY and CDR2 SVGAGI (reference sequence). The CDR3 loop spans 15 amino acids.